These 20 T cell receptor beta chains share one sample of origin, sequenced in a study of T cells in narcolepsy. Measured with immunoSEQ multiplex PCR; TCRdb has only the in-frame clones, and not every one. The sample contains some 32,000 clones, 78% of which appear only once. Sequenced: CD45RA- memory CD4+ T cells from PBMCs. These receptor sequences come from a human donor with narcolepsy.

The chain couples TRBV6-1 to TRBJ1-2, with D possibly TRBD1 on 6 matching bases. V lost 2 bases, J lost 1 base, and 11 bases lay in between. Germline-derived CDR1 and CDR2 are MNHNS and SASEGT. This CDR3 is 15 amino acids long. CDR3 protein: CASSERGAGNYGYTF. The CDR3, as DNA: TGTGCCAGCAGTGAAAGGGGGGCCGGTAACTATGGCTACACCTTC.

The chain recombines TRBV5-6 with TRBJ1-6, with D perhaps TRBD1 (5 bases). Trimming cost V 4 bases and J 0 bases, with 14 bases left between them. Germline V gene sequence: CDR1 SGHDT, CDR2 YYEEEE. The CDR3 has 17 amino acids. The CDR3 region has the DNA TGTGCCAGCAGCCGGACAAGGGATCCCTCCTATAATTCACCCCTCCACTTT. It is translated as CASSRTRDPSYNSPLHF. Full variable domain (rest looked up from reference TRBV5-6 and TRBJ1-6): DAGVTQSPTHLIKTRGQQVTLRCSPKSGHDTVSWYQQALGQGPQFIFQYYEEEERQRGNFPDRFSGHQFPNYSSELNVNALLLGDSALYLCASSRTRDPSYNSPLHFGNGTRLTVT.

The chain recombines TRBV28 with TRBJ2-2; possibly TRBD1 for D (6 bases). This CDR3 comprises 16 residues. V lost 6 bases and J lost 5, with 19 bases in between. Germline V CDR1 and CDR2: MDHEN, SYDVKM. The CDR3 spells CASRSYRERGTGELFF. CDR3 nucleotides: TGTGCCAGCAGATCCTACAGGGAGAGGGGGACCGGGGAGCTGTTTTTT.

This clone was observed once. The chain recombines TRBV11-3 with TRBJ1-1, with a weak D call TRBD1 (6 bases). This CDR3 comprises 12 residues. Germline CDR1 reads SGHNT; CDR2 reads YENEEA. V was pared by 4 bases and J by 7 bases, with 10 bases between. In DNA form, the CDR3 reads TGTGCCAGCAGCTCGGACAGCGATGAAGCTTTCTTT. Protein sequence: CASSSDSDEAFF. The entire variable domain, with the rest obtained from reference TRBV11-3 and TRBJ1-1, is as follows: EAGVVQSPRYKIIEKKQPVAFWCNPISGHNTLYWYLQNLGQGPELLIRYENEEAVDDSQLPKDRFSAERLKGVDSTLKIQPAELGDSAVYLCASSSDSDEAFFGQGTRLTVV.

The gene calls are TRBV6-5 and TRBJ1-1, with D possibly being TRBD1 (5 bases). The germline CDR1 and CDR2 sequences are MNHEY and SVGAGI. V was pared by 6 bases and J by 0 bases, with 14 bases between. The CDR3 contains 15 residues. The CDR3 loop reads CASRTIGAMNTEAFF. CDR3 DNA sequence: TGTGCCAGCAGGACCATCGGGGCCATGAACACTGAAGCTTTCTTT.

The chain couples TRBV6-6 to TRBJ1-1, with 8 bases aligning to TRBD1. V lost 5 bases and J lost 1; bases outside the gene matches: 6. The length of the CDR3 is 15 residues. Germline CDR1 is MNHNY and CDR2 is SVGAGI (reference sequence). The DNA of the CDR3 is TGTGCCAGCAGTGACGGGACAGGATCGAACACTGAAGCTTTCTTT. This translates into CASSDGTGSNTEAFF.

CDR3 nucleotide sequence: TGTGCCAGCAGCTTAGTCGCGGGCTCCTACGAGCAGTACTTC. Translation: CASSLVAGSYEQYF. V is TRBV11-3 and J is TRBJ2-7, with D possibly TRBD2 on 5 matching bases. Trimming pared 1 base from V and 0 bases from J, leaving 7 bases between. The germline V gene has CDR1 SGHNT and CDR2 YENEEA. CDR3 length: 14 amino acids.

This chain links TRBV7-2 with TRBJ2-1; tentatively, D is TRBD2 (5 bases). The V gene's germline CDR1 is SGHTA and CDR2 FQGNSA. The V gene lost 5 bases and the J gene lost 0 bases, with 11 bases spanning the gap. The CDR3 has 15 residues. CDR3 nucleotide sequence: TGTGCCAGCAGCAAAGCGGTGAGCTCCTACAATGAGCAGTTCTTC. Protein: CASSKAVSSYNEQFF.

A few counts support this clone. The chain joins TRBV5-1 to TRBJ2-3; 14 bases align to TRBD2. Germline V CDR1 and CDR2: SGHRS, YFSETQ. The CDR3 length is 16 residues. J was trimmed by 3 bases and V by 4 bases; bases with no gene match: 4. CDR3 region: CASSMGLAGVTDTQYF. Written as DNA, the CDR3 is TGCGCCAGCAGCATGGGACTAGCGGGAGTTACAGATACGCAGTATTTT.

This clone showed up just once. The rearrangement joins TRBV6-1 to TRBJ1-6, with no clear D. V shed 6 bases and J shed 7 bases, with 7 bases lying between them. Germline loops: CDR1 MNHNS, CDR2 SASEGT. This CDR3 comprises 12 residues. This CDR3 is CASSFQNSPLHF. The CDR3 DNA sequence: TGTGCCAGCAGCTTCCAGAATTCACCCCTCCACTTT.

The chain is built from TRBV15 and TRBJ1-1; D gene uncertain. V lost 0 bases and J lost 1, with 6 bases in between. CDR1 is LNHNV and CDR2 is YYDKDF in the germline V gene (reference sequence). This CDR3 is built from 14 residues. CDR3 sequence (DNA): TGTGCCACCAGCAGAGAAGAGGCGAACACTGAAGCTTTCTTT. Translated, it gives CATSREEANTEAFF.

The chain has TRBV5-1 and TRBJ2-1; TRBD1 might be the D (6 bases). V gave up 1 base and J gave up 10 bases, with 12 bases separating them. The germline CDR1 and CDR2 sequences are SGHRS and YFSETQ. This CDR3 is built from 13 residues. The CDR3 region is CASSLTTGREQFF. Written as DNA, the CDR3 is TGCGCCAGCAGCTTGACTACAGGGCGCGAGCAGTTCTTC.

The CDR3 spells CASSLSSGGAGEQFF. DNA for the CDR3: TGTGCCAGCAGTTTGAGTAGCGGGGGGGCCGGAGAGCAGTTCTTC. The chain joins TRBV27 to TRBJ2-1; TRBD2 agrees at 11 bases. Germline CDR1 reads MNHEY; CDR2 reads SMNVEV (reference sequence). J was trimmed by 10 bases and V by 3 bases; bases with no gene match: 8. The CDR3 consists of 15 residues.

The rearrangement uses TRBV10-3 and TRBJ1-2; D not certain. Germline V gene sequence: CDR1 ENHRY, CDR2 SYGVKD. This CDR3 has 15 residues. V was trimmed by 9 bases and J by 7 bases, leaving 24 bases between them. The CDR3 protein is CAIQIMGSIGAGYTF. The CDR3 DNA sequence: TGTGCCATACAAATTATGGGGTCTATAGGCGCTGGCTACACCTTC.

This chain links TRBV6-6 with TRBJ1-1; 7 bases are shared with TRBD1. This CDR3 spans 14 amino acids. CDR1 and CDR2 (germline): MNHNY, SVGAGI (reference sequence). V lost 5 bases to trimming and J lost 5 bases; unmatched junction nucleotides: 8. CDR3 nucleotides: TGTGCCAGCAGTGCCAGGGGGGCGTTAACTGAAGCTTTCTTT. Its protein is CASSARGALTEAFF.

The gene calls are TRBV7-2 and TRBJ2-5; D unclear. The CDR3 loop spans 11 amino acids. V was shortened by 4 bases and J by 7 bases, with 7 bases between the two germline ends. The germline CDR1 and CDR2 sequences are SGHTA and FQGNSA. Here the CDR3 DNA reads TGTGCCAGCAGCTCTTCAGGGACCCAGTACTTC. This codes for CASSSSGTQYF.

The chain is built from TRBV7-9 and TRBJ1-5; 7 positions match TRBD1. The trim removed 1 base at V and 0 bases at J, leaving 6 bases unmatched. The length of the CDR3 is 17 residues. Germline V gene lookup returns CDR1 SEHNR and CDR2 FQNEAQ (reference sequence). In DNA form, the CDR3 reads TGTGCCAGCAGCTTAGATATGACAGGGAATAGCAATCAGCCCCAGCATTTT. Translated: CASSLDMTGNSNQPQHF. Full variable domain (remainder filled in from reference TRBV7-9 and TRBJ1-5): DTGVSQNPRHKITKRGQNVTFRCDPISEHNRLYWYRQTLGQGPEFLTYFQNEAQLEKSRLLSDRFSAERPKGSFSTLEIQRTEQGDSAMYLCASSLDMTGNSNQPQHFGDGTRLSIL.

This clone was recorded a few times. The chain joins TRBV7-9 to TRBJ2-1, with TRBD1 as a possible D gene (5 bases). This CDR3 is 11 amino acids long. Trimming cost V 8 bases and J 9 bases, with 11 bases left between them. Germline V gene data show CDR1 as SEHNR and CDR2 as FQNEAQ (reference sequence). The CDR3, as DNA: TGTGCCAGCGGGGCTAATCGTGAGCAGTTCTTC. Its protein is CASGANREQFF.

This clone appeared a few times. The chain couples TRBV5-1 to TRBJ1-2, with 8 bases identical to TRBD1. Germline loops: CDR1 SGHRS, CDR2 YFSETQ. The trim removed 4 bases at V and 0 bases at J, leaving 14 bases unmatched. The CDR3 spans 18 residues. The CDR3 region has the DNA TGCGCCAGCAGCCGGGAGGGCCGCCAGGGGGCAGCTAACTATGGCTACACCTTC. It specifies CASSREGRQGAANYGYTF.

In the case of this clone: The identical CDR3 is also encoded by other nucleotide sequences in the sample. The chain uses TRBV11-2 and TRBJ1-2; 8 bases map to TRBD1. CDR3 size: 16 residues. Germline V gives CDR1 SGHAT, CDR2 FQNNGV. Losses at the gene ends were 7 bases for V and 2 bases for J; bases not matched to a gene: 12. CDR3 region: CASTRWQGARNYGYTF. The CDR3 bases are TGTGCCAGCACCCGGTGGCAGGGGGCGCGGAACTATGGCTACACCTTC. Full variable domain (rest looked up from reference TRBV11-2 and TRBJ1-2): EAGVAQSPRYKIIEKRQSVAFWCNPISGHATLYWYQQILGQGPKLLIQFQNNGVVDDSQLPKDRFSAERLKGVDSTLKIQPAKLEDSAVYLCASTRWQGARNYGYTFGSGTRLTVV.